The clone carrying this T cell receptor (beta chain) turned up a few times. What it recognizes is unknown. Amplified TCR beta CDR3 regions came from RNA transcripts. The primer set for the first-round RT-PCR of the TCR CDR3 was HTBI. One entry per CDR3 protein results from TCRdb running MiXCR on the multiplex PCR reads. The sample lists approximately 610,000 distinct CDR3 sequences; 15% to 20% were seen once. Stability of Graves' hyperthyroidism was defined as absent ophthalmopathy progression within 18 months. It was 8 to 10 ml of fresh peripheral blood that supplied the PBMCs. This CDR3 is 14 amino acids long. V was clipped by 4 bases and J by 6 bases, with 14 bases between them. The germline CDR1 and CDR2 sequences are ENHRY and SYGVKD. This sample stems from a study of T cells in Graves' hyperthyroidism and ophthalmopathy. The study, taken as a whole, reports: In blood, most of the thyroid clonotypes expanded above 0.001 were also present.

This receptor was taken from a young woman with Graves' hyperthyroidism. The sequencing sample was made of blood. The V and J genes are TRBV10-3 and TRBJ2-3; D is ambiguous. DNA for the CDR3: TGTGCCATCAGTGGTAACAGTCCCGAGGATACGCAGTATTTT. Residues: CAISGNSPEDTQYF.